Reported below is one T cell receptor (beta chain). The data originate from a study of blood T cell repertoires in COVID-19. The CDR3 is made up of 16 amino acids. Germline assignment: CDR1 SGHRS and CDR2 YFSETQ. V shed 0 bases and J shed 1 base, with 11 bases lying between them. In the original analysis: For nucleated cells, counts were estimated from reference gene primer amplification. The table came from immunoSEQ multiplex PCR; TCRdb's copy has only in-frame clones and leaves some out. The D gene and trimming were derived from the DNA, and the V and J assignments and clone size from that table. The sample has a few hundred thousand clones; roughly 90% are singletons.

This TCR came from a man in his sixties with acute or convalescent COVID-19. The genes are TRBV5-1 and TRBJ1-3; a possible D gene is TRBD1 (5 bases). Sequencing was done on a sample of peripheral blood. This CDR3 reads CASSLDQGGSGNTIYF. In nucleotides, the CDR3 is TGCGCCAGCAGCTTGGATCAGGGTGGGTCTGGAAACACCATATATTTT. Full variable domain (outside the CDR3, taken from reference TRBV5-1 and TRBJ1-3): KAGVTQTPRYLIKTRGQQVTLSCSPISGHRSVSWYQQTPGQGLQFLFEYFSETQRNKGNFPGRFSGRQFSNSRSEMNVSTLELGDSALYLCASSLDQGGSGNTIYFGEGSWLTVV.